What follows are 25 T cell receptor beta chains derived from one specimen sequenced in a study of shared clonotypes between healthy human individuals. Generated by immunoSEQ multiplex PCR, the TCRdb table keeps only in-frame clones and is missing some. The profile shows around 500,000 clones, roughly 77% of them singletons. Input material: PBMCs. Source of these receptors: a woman between 40 and 55 years old in good health. Some clones in this sample may be carry-over from other donors' samples.

The J gene is TRBJ2-1, the V gene TRBV5-1; D unclear. CDR1 is SGHRS and CDR2 is YFSETQ in the germline V gene. V was pared by 2 bases and J by 7 bases, with 13 bases between. The CDR3 consists of 14 residues. The CDR3 region is CASSFRAGRNEQFF. The CDR3 coding sequence is TGCGCCAGCAGCTTTCGAGCCGGAAGGAATGAGCAGTTCTTC.

The rearrangement links TRBV6-1 to TRBJ2-7; D may be TRBD1 (6 bases). Trimming removed 1 base at V and 2 bases at J, with 12 bases between. CDR3 size: 15 residues. Germline V gives CDR1 MNHNS, CDR2 SASEGT. For the CDR3, the DNA is TGTGCCAGCAGTGAAGTAAGGACAGACCCCTACGAGCAGTACTTC. This encodes CASSEVRTDPYEQYF.

This clone was counted a single time. J is TRBJ2-3 and V is TRBV2, with 13 bases that match TRBD2. From germline, CDR1 is SNHLY and CDR2 FYNNEI. V lost 6 bases and J lost 5; bases outside the gene matches: 5. CDR3 length equals 15 residues. CDR3 region: CASRAGLAGVDTQYF. The CDR3, as DNA: TGTGCCAGCAGGGCCGGACTAGCGGGAGTAGATACGCAGTATTTT. The entire variable domain, with the rest obtained from reference TRBV2 and TRBJ2-3, is as follows: EPEVTQTPSHQVTQMGQEVILRCVPISNHLYFYWYRQILGQKVEFLVSFYNNEISEKSEIFDDQFSVERPDGSNFTLKIRSTKLEDSAMYFCASRAGLAGVDTQYFGPGTRLTVL.

This chain links TRBV28 with TRBJ1-1; a possible D gene is TRBD1 (5 bases). Germline CDR1 is MDHEN and CDR2 is SYDVKM. The V gene lost 3 bases and the J gene lost 7 bases, with 21 bases spanning the gap. CDR3 length: 16 amino acids. The CDR3 DNA is TGTGCCAGCAGTTTGGGGGTGGGCGCGGGTCGAATTGAAGCTTTCTTT. Translated: CASSLGVGAGRIEAFF.

The chain's CDR3 is CASSYGRADTQYF. CDR3 in DNA: TGTGCCAGCAGCTACGGGCGGGCAGATACGCAGTATTTT. The chain is built from TRBV7-2 and TRBJ2-3, with a tentative D call TRBD2 (5 bases). Trimming cost V 4 bases and J 4 bases, with 9 bases left between them. The V gene's germline CDR1 is SGHTA and CDR2 FQGNSA. This CDR3 contains 13 residues. The full variable domain, completed using reference TRBV7-2 and TRBJ2-3, is GAGVSQSPSNKVTEKGKDVELRCDPISGHTALYWYRQSLGQGLEFLIYFQGNSAPDKSGLPSDRFSAERTGGSVSTLTIQRTQQEDSAVYLCASSYGRADTQYFGPGTRLTVL.

This clone was counted a few times. The rearrangement uses TRBV7-9 and TRBJ1-4, with a tentative D call TRBD1 (6 bases). CDR1 is SEHNR, CDR2 FQNEAQ, per germline (reference sequence). CDR3 length: 15 residues. Trimming removed 8 bases from V and 3 bases from J, with 16 bases in between. This CDR3 is CASLRTGTANEKLFF. The CDR3 DNA reads TGTGCCAGCTTAAGAACAGGGACCGCTAATGAAAAACTGTTTTTT.

The chain employs TRBV30 and TRBJ2-3, with unresolved D. The CDR3 is 11 residues long. Germline-derived CDR1 and CDR2 are GTSNPN and SVGIG (reference sequence). Trimming cost V 3 bases and J 2 bases, with 3 bases left between them. The CDR3 region is CAWRNTDTQYF. CDR3 DNA: TGTGCCTGGAGAAACACAGATACGCAGTATTTT.

The chain carries TRBV25-1 and TRBJ1-2; a possible D gene is TRBD1 (6 bases). The CDR3 totals 13 residues. Trimming cost V 4 bases and J 4 bases, with 10 bases left between them. Germline V CDR1 and CDR2: MGHDK, SYGVNS. The CDR3 loop reads CASSADSPYGYTF. DNA of the CDR3: TGTGCCAGCAGTGCGGACAGTCCCTATGGCTACACCTTC.

The J gene is TRBJ2-7, the V gene TRBV7-9, with D possibly called TRBD1 or TRBD2 (5 bases each). Trimming took off 0 bases at V and 2 bases at J, with 11 bases between the two ends. Germline CDR1 and CDR2: SEHNR and FQNEAQ (reference sequence). The CDR3 consists of 15 residues. The DNA for the CDR3 is TGTGCCAGCAGCTTAGCGGCTGGGACCCCCTACGAGCAGTACTTC. Translation gives CASSLAAGTPYEQYF. Drawing the rest from reference TRBV7-9 and TRBJ2-7, the complete variable domain is DTGVSQNPRHKITKRGQNVTFRCDPISEHNRLYWYRQTLGQGPEFLTYFQNEAQLEKSRLLSDRFSAERPKGSFSTLEIQRTEQGDSAMYLCASSLAAGTPYEQYFGPGTRLTVT.

This clone occurred a few times. Other DNA sequences from this sample encode an identical CDR3 as well. The J gene is TRBJ1-4, the V gene TRBV18, with TRBD1 matching 11 bases. Germline loops: CDR1 KGHSH, CDR2 LQKENI. The CDR3 is made up of 15 amino acids. J was trimmed by 7 bases and V by 0 bases; bases with no gene match: 1. CDR3 sequence: CASSPPGTGGEKLFF. For the CDR3, the DNA is TGTGCCAGCTCACCACCCGGGACAGGGGGTGAAAAACTGTTTTTT.

The chain carries TRBV27 and TRBJ2-5; 7 bases fit TRBD2. This CDR3 is 14 amino acids long. Trimming removed 4 bases from V and 5 bases from J; junction bases left unmatched: 7. CDR1 and CDR2 from the germline V gene are MNHEY and SMNVEV (reference sequence). The CDR3 DNA sequence: TGTGCCAGCAGTTATGCGGGAGTGCTGGAGACCCAGTACTTC. It yields the protein CASSYAGVLETQYF.

The chain couples TRBV10-3 to TRBJ1-1, with no clear D. Per the germline V gene, CDR1 is ENHRY and CDR2 is SYGVKD. Between the trimmed V and J ends, which lost 5 bases and 0 bases, there was a span of 7 bases. This CDR3 has 13 amino acids. CDR3 bases: TGTGCCATCAGTAGCAGCATGAACACTGAAGCTTTCTTT. The encoded protein is CAISSSMNTEAFF.

As concerns this clone: Other DNA sequences from this sample encode an identical CDR3 as well. The chain couples TRBV7-9 to TRBJ2-7; D gene unclear. The CDR3 extends over 12 amino acids. V shed 5 bases and J shed 1 base, with 6 bases lying between them. The V gene's germline CDR1 is SEHNR and CDR2 FQNEAQ (reference sequence). The CDR3 nucleotides are TGTGCCAGCAGCCCGGTTTCCTACGAGCAGTACTTC. Translating gives CASSPVSYEQYF.

This clone was seen a handful of times. This chain joins TRBV28 and TRBJ2-1, with TRBD2 identical over 13 bases. J gave up 1 base and V 5 bases, and 5 bases lay outside the gene matches. Germline V gene sequence: CDR1 MDHEN, CDR2 SYDVKM. The length of the CDR3 is 17 residues. The CDR3 region has the DNA TGTGCCAGCAGTCCGAGGACTAGCGGGAGTTCCTACAATGAGCAGTTCTTC. This encodes CASSPRTSGSSYNEQFF.

The sample holds many counts of this clone. V usage is TRBV10-1 and J usage is TRBJ2-1; 10 bases are a match to TRBD2. Unmatched junction bases numbered 4, after V lost 0 bases and J lost 5 bases. The CDR3 covers 16 residues. Germline V lookup: CDR1 WNHNN, CDR2 SYGVQD (reference sequence). CDR3 coding DNA: TGCGCCAGCAGTGAGTCGAGGGGACTAGCGAACAATGAGCAGTTCTTC. Its protein is CASSESRGLANNEQFF.

On this clone: In the same sample, other DNA sequences code for this CDR3. The chain recombines TRBV28 with TRBJ1-5, with D perhaps TRBD1 (5 bases). The V gene lost 5 bases and the J gene lost 1 base, with 12 bases spanning the gap. CDR3 length equals 15 residues. Germline V gene lookup returns CDR1 MDHEN and CDR2 SYDVKM. DNA for the CDR3: TGTGCCAGCAGTACCATGGCAGGGAGCAATCAGCCCCAGCATTTT. Translated: CASSTMAGSNQPQHF.

This chain joins TRBV10-1 and TRBJ2-1; D is undetermined. The V end lost 6 bases, the J end lost 3 bases, and 12 bases lay between the germline ends. Germline CDR1 reads WNHNN; CDR2 reads SYGVQD (reference sequence). The CDR3 is made up of 14 amino acids. CDR3 in amino acids: CASRTGPLYNEQFF. CDR3 DNA: TGCGCCAGCAGAACCGGGCCACTCTACAATGAGCAGTTCTTC.

This chain connects TRBV5-6 to TRBJ2-1; D could derive from TRBD1 or TRBD2 (5 bases each). The CDR3 contains 14 residues. Trimming pared 3 bases from V and 7 bases from J, leaving 14 bases between. Per germline, CDR1 SGHDT and CDR2 YYEEEE. CDR3 DNA sequence: TGTGCCAGCAGCTGGGGAGCAGGGTGGAATGAGCAGTTCTTC. Translating it yields CASSWGAGWNEQFF.

V is TRBV28 and J is TRBJ2-1, with 7 bases aligning to TRBD2. V shed 6 bases, J shed 5 bases, and the junction held 10 bases outside the gene matches. The V gene's germline CDR1 is MDHEN and CDR2 SYDVKM. This CDR3 has 15 residues. CDR3 loop: CASSLETSPHNEQFF. CDR3 coding DNA: TGTGCCAGCAGCCTGGAGACTAGCCCCCACAATGAGCAGTTCTTC.

The chain is built from TRBV2 and TRBJ2-5; TRBD1 or TRBD2 may be the D gene (5 bases each). The CDR3 extends over 10 amino acids. In germline, CDR1 is SNHLY, CDR2 FYNNEI. Trimming took off 8 bases at V and 7 bases at J, with 8 bases between the two ends. The CDR3 here is CASGAGTQYF. CDR3 coding DNA: TGTGCCAGCGGGGCGGGGACCCAGTACTTC.

Many counts were recorded for this clone. V gene TRBV6-6 combines with J gene TRBJ2-1, with 7 bases fitting TRBD2. Germline-derived CDR1 and CDR2 are MNHNY and SVGAGI (reference sequence). The V gene end was trimmed by 2 bases and the J gene end by 5 bases; junction bases not matched to a gene: 6. The CDR3 loop spans 15 amino acids. CDR3 residues: CASSYTSSGNNEQFF. The DNA of the CDR3 is TGTGCCAGCAGTTACACCTCTAGCGGAAACAATGAGCAGTTCTTC.

The gene calls are TRBV14 and TRBJ2-7, with D tentatively TRBD1 (6 bases). Trimming left V 4 bases short and J 3 bases short, with 13 bases between. This CDR3 spans 14 amino acids. Germline V gene lookup returns CDR1 SGHDN and CDR2 FVKESK. Here the CDR3 DNA reads TGTGCCAGCAGCCCGAGGACAGCCGGCTACGAGCAGTACTTC. It is translated as CASSPRTAGYEQYF. Full variable domain (outside the CDR3, taken from reference TRBV14 and TRBJ2-7): EAGVTQFPSHSVIEKGQTVTLRCDPISGHDNLYWYRRVMGKEIKFLLHFVKESKQDESGMPNNRFLAERTGGTYSTLKVQPAELEDSGVYFCASSPRTAGYEQYFGPGTRLTVT.

V gene TRBV7-9 combines with J gene TRBJ2-1; no clear D. Germline CDR1 is SEHNR and CDR2 is FQNEAQ (reference sequence). With 6 bases removed from V and 6 bases from J, the gap between germline ends came to 15 bases. The CDR3 is made up of 14 amino acids. CDR3 coding DNA: TGTGCCAGCAGATTACGATCCCCTTCCAATGAGCAGTTCTTC. Translating gives CASRLRSPSNEQFF.

This chain connects TRBV4-1 to TRBJ2-7, with TRBD2 matching over 11 bases. Germline V lookup: CDR1 MGHRA, CDR2 YSYEKL. This CDR3 is built from 15 residues. Trimming took 4 bases from V and 3 from J; bases not matched to a gene: 5. CDR3 region: CASSPGTSGIYEQYF. In DNA form, the CDR3 reads TGCGCCAGCAGCCCCGGGACTAGCGGAATCTACGAGCAGTACTTC.

The DNA for the CDR3 is TGTGCCAGCAGTCCACCCCAGAGGGGCGAGCAGTACTTC. Protein product: CASSPPQRGEQYF. The chain employs TRBV27 and TRBJ2-7; D possibly uses TRBD1 or TRBD2 (5 bases each). Germline assignment: CDR1 MNHEY and CDR2 SMNVEV (reference sequence). Trimming removed 5 bases at V and 6 bases at J, with 14 bases between. This CDR3 contains 13 residues.